Each of the 16 T cell receptor beta chains below was sequenced from the same sample in a study of shared clonotypes between healthy human individuals. The protocol was immunoSEQ multiplex PCR, while the TCRdb copy is restricted to in-frame clones and leaves out a portion. The sample holds 400,000 to 500,000 clones, roughly 85% seen once. The specimen sequenced was PBMCs. Receptor source: a woman between 35 and 50 years old in good health. Some clones in this sample may be carry-over from other donors' samples.

The CDR3 sequence is CASSWGVYGYTF. The DNA for the CDR3 is TGTGCCAGCAGCTGGGGCGTCTATGGCTACACCTTC. The chain combines TRBV11-2 with TRBJ1-2; D might be TRBD1 (5 bases). The ends were cut back, 4 bases at V and 4 bases at J, with 7 bases in the middle. Germline V gene sequence: CDR1 SGHAT, CDR2 FQNNGV. CDR3 length: 12 residues.

The V gene is TRBV4-2, the J gene TRBJ2-7; 10 positions match TRBD1. The CDR3 totals 14 residues. Germline-derived CDR1 and CDR2 are LGHNA and YNFKEQ. With V trimmed by 7 bases and J by 1 base, 4 bases remained unmatched. This chain's CDR3 is CASTRTGGSYEQYF. For the CDR3, the DNA is TGTGCCAGCACCCGGACAGGGGGGTCCTACGAGCAGTACTTC.

This clone was counted once. This likely came from a read error, as a far larger clone is one base away. Other DNA sequences in the same sample also yield this CDR3. The V and J genes are TRBV4-2 and TRBJ2-1; 10 bases fit TRBD2. Germline-derived CDR1 and CDR2 are LGHNA and YNFKEQ. This CDR3 region has 16 residues. The DNA for the CDR3 is TGTGCCAGCAGCCAAGCGGCTAGCGGGAGTTTCCATGAACAGTTCTTC. Encoded protein: CASSQAASGSFHEQFF.

The chain carries TRBV15 and TRBJ1-2, with D maybe TRBD1 (6 bases). CDR1 is LNHNV, CDR2 YYDKDF, per germline (reference sequence). This CDR3 has 15 residues. Trimming shortened V by 0 bases and J by 7 bases, and 15 bases separated the two germline ends. In DNA form, the CDR3 reads TGTGCCACCAGCAGAGATCCAGTGGGGGCGTTTGGCTACACCTTC. This sequence encodes CATSRDPVGAFGYTF.

The chain employs TRBV11-2 and TRBJ1-2; TRBD1 aligns across 9 bases. Germline V gene sequence: CDR1 SGHAT, CDR2 FQNNGV. The V segment lost 4 bases and the J segment 5 bases; nucleotides outside the gene matches: 8. This CDR3 is built from 15 residues. CDR3 amino acids: CASSSPDRGGYGYTF. In nucleotides, the CDR3 is TGTGCCAGCAGCTCCCCGGACAGGGGAGGATATGGCTACACCTTC.

This chain joins TRBV10-3 and TRBJ1-4; no definite D call. The CDR3 sequence is 13 residues long. Germline V gene lookup returns CDR1 ENHRY and CDR2 SYGVKD. V was clipped by 7 bases and J by 4 bases, with 10 bases between them. CDR3 nucleotide sequence: TGTGCCATCACGGACTCCCTTAATGAAAAACTGTTTTTT. This codes for CAITDSLNEKLFF.

V is TRBV5-4 and J is TRBJ1-2; 7 nucleotides agree with TRBD1. The CDR3 extends over 17 amino acids. V lost 2 bases and J lost 3; bases outside the gene matches: 13. Looked up from germline, CDR1 is SGHNT and CDR2 is YYREEE (reference sequence). In DNA form, the CDR3 reads TGTGCCAGCAGCTTCCCGGGAGGGGGCTCTGAATACTATGGCTACACCTTC. It codes for CASSFPGGGSEYYGYTF.

The chain employs TRBV29-1 and TRBJ2-7, with D unclear. The germline CDR1 and CDR2 sequences are SQVTM and ANQGSEA. The CDR3 consists of 11 residues. Trimming shortened V by 6 bases and J by 3 bases, and 9 bases separated the two germline ends. CDR3 protein: CSVSLSYEQYF. For the CDR3, the DNA is TGCAGCGTCTCACTCAGCTACGAGCAGTACTTC.

This chain links TRBV4-2 with TRBJ1-2; TRBD1 aligns across 8 bases. Losses at the gene ends were 5 bases for V and 7 bases for J; bases not matched to a gene: 9. The germline V gene encodes CDR1 LGHNA and CDR2 YNFKEQ. CDR3 length: 14 residues. The CDR3 bases are TGTGCCAGCAGCTCGACAGGGGAGTGGGGTGGCTACACCTTC. Its protein is CASSSTGEWGGYTF.

The table lists this clone with a count of one. This chain joins TRBV27 and TRBJ2-2; unclear D gene. Germline loops: CDR1 MNHEY, CDR2 SMNVEV (reference sequence). With 6 bases removed from V and 6 bases from J, the gap between germline ends came to 8 bases. The length of the CDR3 is 12 residues. As DNA, the CDR3 is TGTGCCAGCAGACGCCTCTCCGGGGAGCTGTTTTTT. Protein: CASRRLSGELFF.

This rearrangement joins TRBV6-5 to TRBJ2-7; D uncertain. Trimming shortened V by 7 bases and J by 3 bases, and 16 bases separated the two germline ends. Germline V lookup: CDR1 MNHEY, CDR2 SVGAGI. The length of the CDR3 is 14 residues. CDR3 amino acids: CASTTLAEGYEQYF. The CDR3 DNA sequence: TGTGCCAGCACCACACTGGCGGAAGGCTACGAGCAGTACTTC.

This chain links TRBV28 with TRBJ1-2; a possible D gene is TRBD1 (5 bases). The germline V gene encodes CDR1 MDHEN and CDR2 SYDVKM. Trimming cost V 8 bases and J 4 bases, with 11 bases left between them. The CDR3 extends over 12 amino acids. The CDR3 coding sequence is TGTGCCAGCGGGGGTCGCGGCTATGGCTACACCTTC. It translates to CASGGRGYGYTF.

The CDR3 DNA reads as TGTGCCAGCAGCCAGGGTCCAAACAATGAGCAGTTCTTC. Translated: CASSQGPNNEQFF. The J gene is TRBJ2-1, the V gene TRBV14; D gene unclear. Germline loops: CDR1 SGHDN, CDR2 FVKESK. Trimming removed 3 bases from V and 5 bases from J, with 8 bases in between. The CDR3 has 13 residues.

The chain recombines TRBV18 with TRBJ2-5; D unclear. The ends were cut back, 3 bases at V and 5 bases at J, with 10 bases in the middle. Germline CDR1 is KGHSH and CDR2 is LQKENI. This CDR3 has 13 residues. The CDR3 bases are TGTGCCAGCTCACCGGGGTTCCGGGAGACCCAGTACTTC. It specifies CASSPGFRETQYF.

This clone was detected once. V is TRBV21-1 and J is TRBJ2-2; the tabulated D call, TRBD2, remains unverified against the DNA. TRBV21-1 is a known pseudogene. The CDR3 length is 19 residues. Here the CDR3 reads CASSKCSPGCGSKTGELFF. The CDR3 DNA reads as TGTGCCAGCAGCAAATGTTCCCCGGGGTGCGGGAGTAAGACCGGGGAGCTGTTTTTT.

The rearrangement uses TRBV7-9 and TRBJ2-5; 11 positions agree with TRBD2. Germline values: CDR1 SEHNR, CDR2 FQNEAQ (reference sequence). The CDR3 runs 16 residues. With 2 bases clipped from V and 6 bases from J, the junction kept 8 bases outside the gene matches. As DNA, the CDR3 is TGTGCCAGCAGCTTAACGGGACTAGCGGAGGGGAAGACCCAGTACTTC. This gives the protein CASSLTGLAEGKTQYF.